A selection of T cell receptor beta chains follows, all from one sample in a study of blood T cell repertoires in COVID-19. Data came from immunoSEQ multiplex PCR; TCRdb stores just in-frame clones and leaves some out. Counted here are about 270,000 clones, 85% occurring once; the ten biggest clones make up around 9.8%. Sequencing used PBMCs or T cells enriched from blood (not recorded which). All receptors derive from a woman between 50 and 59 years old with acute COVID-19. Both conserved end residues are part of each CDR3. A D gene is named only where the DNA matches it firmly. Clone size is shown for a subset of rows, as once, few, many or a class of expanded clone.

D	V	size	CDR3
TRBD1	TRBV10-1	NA	CASSESTGGGYTF
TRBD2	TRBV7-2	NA	CASSPPGGVRDTQYF
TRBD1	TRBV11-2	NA	CASSLGQGYEKLFF
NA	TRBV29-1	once	CSVENRKNTGELFF
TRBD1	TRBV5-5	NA	CASSLTGGYNEQFF
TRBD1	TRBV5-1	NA	CASSPRQGGSGNTIYF
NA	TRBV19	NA	CASSLGIAGLYQPQHF
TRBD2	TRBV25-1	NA	CASSLGGINQETQYF
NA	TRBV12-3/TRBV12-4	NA	CASSLGRNTEAFF
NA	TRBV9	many	CASSVEMRSTEAFF
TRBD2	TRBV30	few	CAWSVRTSGYNEQFF
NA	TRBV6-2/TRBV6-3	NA	CASSLDGGTEAFF
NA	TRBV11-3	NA	CASSSQANSYNEQFF
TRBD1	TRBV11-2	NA	CASSRVTGTGHEQYF
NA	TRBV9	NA	CASSANRVSGNTIYF
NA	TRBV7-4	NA	CASSLDLFQTGRGVLGNQPQHF
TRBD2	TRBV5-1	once	CASSLEAGAHYEQYF